This T cell receptor beta chain was retrieved from a study of technical replicates of blood from several donors. The assay was immunoSEQ multiplex PCR, and TCRdb's table has in-frame clones only and misses some. The sample lists roughly 80,000 clones, roughly 90% occurring once. CDR3 length: 16 residues. CDR1 is MNHNY and CDR2 is SVGAGI in the germline V gene (reference sequence). The trim removed 6 bases at V and 6 bases at J, leaving 14 bases unmatched. Sample: T cells isolated from PBMCs. The clonotype comes from a human donor in good health. V is TRBV6-6 and J is TRBJ2-5; 9 bases are shared with TRBD2. The CDR3 region is CASSPLGAAGGQTQYF. As DNA, the CDR3 is TGTGCCAGCAGCCCCCTCGGTGCGGCGGGAGGGCAGACCCAGTACTTC.